These 5 T cell receptor beta chains were all obtained from the same sample, sequenced in a study of blood T cell repertoires in COVID-19. TCRdb keeps only in-frame clones here, not all; method: immunoSEQ multiplex PCR. The sample lists over 150,000 clones, almost 85% occurring once. The sample was peripheral blood. Receptor source: a human donor with acute or convalescent COVID-19. The donor label of this sample is uncertain.

The V call is TRBV7-2, the J call TRBJ1-5, with D perhaps matching TRBD1 (5 bases). Germline lookup yields CDR1 SGHTA and CDR2 FQGNSA. The CDR3 is 15 residues long. V lost 2 bases, J lost 3 bases, and 11 bases lay in between. The CDR3 here is CASSLQGGSNQPQHF. DNA for the CDR3: TGTGCCAGCAGCTTACAGGGAGGGTCCAATCAGCCCCAGCATTTT. Based on the CDR3 plus reference TRBV7-2 and TRBJ1-5, the full variable domain is GAGVSQSPSNKVTEKGKDVELRCDPISGHTALYWYRQSLGQGLEFLIYFQGNSAPDKSGLPSDRFSAERTGGSVSTLTIQRTQQEDSAVYLCASSLQGGSNQPQHFGDGTRLSIL.

V is TRBV2 and J is TRBJ1-1, with a weak D call TRBD1 (6 bases). CDR3 length: 13 amino acids. Germline CDR1 SNHLY, CDR2 FYNNEI. The V gene lost 5 bases and the J gene lost 1 base, with 8 bases spanning the gap. As DNA, the CDR3 is TGTGCCAGCAGTAGGACAGAGAACACTGAAGCTTTCTTT. This translates into CASSRTENTEAFF.

V and J are TRBV23-1 and TRBJ1-3, with D possibly TRBD1 on 5 matching bases. TRBV23-1 is marked as an open reading frame, function uncertain. The CDR3 runs to 16 residues. Trimming left V 0 bases short and J 0 bases short, with 9 bases between. The DNA for the CDR3 is TGCGCCAGCAGTCAATCAGCAGGGTACTCTGGAAACACCATATATTTT. This encodes CASSQSAGYSGNTIYF.

CDR3 sequence reads: CAWSVSGIQPQHF. In DNA form, the CDR3 reads TGTGCCTGGAGTGTATCGGGGATTCAGCCCCAGCATTTT. The V and J genes are TRBV30 and TRBJ1-5; D remains unclear. The CDR3 length is 13 residues. Trimming cost V 0 bases and J 6 bases, with 9 bases left between them. In germline, CDR1 is GTSNPN, CDR2 SVGIG (reference sequence).

V is TRBV9 and J is TRBJ1-1, with D possibly TRBD1 on 5 matching bases. Germline V gene data show CDR1 as SGDLS and CDR2 as YYNGEE. V was clipped by 2 bases and J by 5 bases, with 10 bases between them. This CDR3 spans 13 amino acids. DNA for the CDR3: TGTGCCAGCAGCGTTACAGGTGGAACTGAAGCTTTCTTT. Translation gives CASSVTGGTEAFF. Full variable domain (rest looked up from reference TRBV9 and TRBJ1-1): DSGVTQTPKHLITATGQRVTLRCSPRSGDLSVYWYQQSLDQGLQFLIQYYNGEERAKGNILERFSAQQFPDLHSELNLSSLELGDSALYFCASSVTGGTEAFFGQGTRLTVV.